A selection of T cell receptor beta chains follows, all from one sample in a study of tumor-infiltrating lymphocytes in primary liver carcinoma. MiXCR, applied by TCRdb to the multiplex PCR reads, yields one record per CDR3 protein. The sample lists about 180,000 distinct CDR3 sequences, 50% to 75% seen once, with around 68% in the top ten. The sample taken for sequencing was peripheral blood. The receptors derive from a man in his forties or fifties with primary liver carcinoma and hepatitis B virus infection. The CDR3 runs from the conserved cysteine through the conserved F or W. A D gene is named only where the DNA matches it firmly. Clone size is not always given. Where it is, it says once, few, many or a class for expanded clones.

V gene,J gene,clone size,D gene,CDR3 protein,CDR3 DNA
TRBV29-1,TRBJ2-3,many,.,CSVGGTESTDTQYF,TGCAGCGTGGGCGGGACCGAGAGCACAGATACGCAGTATTTT
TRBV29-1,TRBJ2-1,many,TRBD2,CSGGGSYNEQFF,TGCAGCGGGGGGGGCTCCTACAATGAGCAGTTCTTC
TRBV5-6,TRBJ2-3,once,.,CASSRGLPDITLDTDTQYF,TGTGCCAGCAGCCGGGGCCTTCCCGATATTACTTTGGACACAGATACGCAGTATTTT
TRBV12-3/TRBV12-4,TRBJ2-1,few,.,CASNPGLYNEQFF,TGTGCCAGCAATCCGGGACTGTACAATGAGCAGTTCTTC
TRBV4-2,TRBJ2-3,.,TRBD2,CASSQQLAGETADTQYF,TGTGCCAGCAGCCAACAACTAGCGGGAGAAACCGCAGATACGCAGTATTTT
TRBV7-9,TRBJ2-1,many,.,CASSLVETAEQFF,TGTGCCAGCAGCTTAGTAGAGACGGCTGAGCAGTTCTTC
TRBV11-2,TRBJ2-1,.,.,CATRQDKPSYNEQFF,TGTGCCACCAGACAAGACAAGCCATCCTACAATGAGCAGTTCTTC
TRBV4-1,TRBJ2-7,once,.,CASSLKLGLPFGSYEQYF,TGCGCCAGCAGCCTCAAGTTAGGACTTCCGTTCGGATCCTACGAACAGTACTTC
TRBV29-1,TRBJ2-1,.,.,CSGQQDFYNEHFF,TGCAGCGGTCAGCAGGACTTTTACAATGAGCATTTCTTC
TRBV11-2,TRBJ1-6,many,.,CASSPGDYNSPLHF,TGTGCCAGCAGCCCGGGGGACTATAATTCACCCCTCCACTTT
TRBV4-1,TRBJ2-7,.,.,CASSQDGGLFSYEQYF,TGCGCCAGCAGCCAAGATGGGGGACTCTTTTCCTACGAGCAGTACTTC
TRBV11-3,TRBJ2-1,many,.,CASSTSQYNEQFF,TGTGCCAGCAGCACCTCCCAGTACAATGAGCAGTTCTTC
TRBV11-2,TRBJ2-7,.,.,CASNLDESYEQCF,TGTGCCAGCAACTTAGATGAGTCCTACGAGCAGTGCTTC
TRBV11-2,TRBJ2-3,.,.,CASSLIRSTRTDTQYF,TGTGCCAGCAGCTTAATCCGGTCGACCCGCACAGATACGCAGTATTTT
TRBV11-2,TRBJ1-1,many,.,CASSLDLFGEGAFF,TGTGCCAGCAGCTTAGATCTGTTCGGTGAAGGAGCTTTCTTT
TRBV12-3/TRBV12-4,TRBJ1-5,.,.,CANTYGRLLRWAGNQPQHF,TGTGCCAACACCTATGGGCGACTACTCCGATGGGCGGGCAATCAGCCCCAGCATTTT
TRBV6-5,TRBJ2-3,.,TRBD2,CASSPGLAGGRDTQYF,TGTGCCAGCAGTCCGGGACTAGCGGGAGGAAGAGATACGCAGTATTTT
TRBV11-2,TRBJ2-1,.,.,CASAERGNEQFF,TGTGCCAGCGCAGAAAGGGGGAATGAGCAGTTCTTC
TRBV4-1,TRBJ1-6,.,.,CASSQGLNSPLHF,TGCGCCAGCAGCCAAGGGCTTAATTCACCCCTCCACTTT
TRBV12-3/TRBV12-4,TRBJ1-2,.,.,CASTPDGSGYGYTF,TGTGCCAGCACCCCGGACGGGTCTGGGTATGGCTACACCTTC
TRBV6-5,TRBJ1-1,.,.,CAIQRGYDTEAFF,TGTGCCATCCAACGCGGGTACGACACTGAAGCTTTCTTT
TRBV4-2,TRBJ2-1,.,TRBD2,CAGRPTGTSVNEQLF,TGTGCCGGCAGGCCAACCGGGACTAGCGTCAATGAGCAGTTATTC
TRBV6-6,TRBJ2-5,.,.,CASRIEGSQETQYF,TGTGCCAGCAGAATAGAGGGCAGCCAAGAGACCCAGTACTTC
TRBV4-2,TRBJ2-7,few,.,CASSQGERYEQYF,TGTGCCAGCAGCCAAGGGGAGCGCTACGAGCAGTACTTC
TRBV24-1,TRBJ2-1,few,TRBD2,CATSEPGLAGAYNEQFF,TGTGCCACCAGTGAACCTGGACTAGCGGGAGCCTACAATGAGCAGTTCTTC
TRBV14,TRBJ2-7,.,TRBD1,CASSPLDRGNYEQYF,TGTGCCAGCAGCCCCTTAGACAGGGGTAACTACGAGCAGTACTTC
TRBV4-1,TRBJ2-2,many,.,CASSQNSNTGELFF,TGCGCCAGCAGCCAAAACTCGAACACCGGGGAGCTGTTTTTT
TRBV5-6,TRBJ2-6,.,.,CASSRGTFGANVLTF,TGTGCCAGCAGCCGCGGGACATTCGGGGCCAACGTCCTGACTTTC
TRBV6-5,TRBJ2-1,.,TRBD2,CASIRTSGRPRGENEQFF,TGTGCCAGCATTAGGACTAGCGGGAGGCCTAGGGGGGAGAATGAGCAGTTCTTC
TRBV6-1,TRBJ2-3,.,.,CANTTDPGTDTQYF,TGTGCCAACACCACTGATCCGGGCACAGATACGCAGTATTTT
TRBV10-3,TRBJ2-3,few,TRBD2,CAIKFGTSGSGSTDTQYF,TGTGCCATCAAGTTTGGGACTAGCGGGAGTGGGAGCACAGATACGCAGTATTTT
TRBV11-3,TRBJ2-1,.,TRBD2,CASSLDPREAFSSYNEQFF,TGTGCCAGCAGCTTAGATCCGCGGGAGGCATTCAGCTCCTACAATGAGCAGTTCTTC
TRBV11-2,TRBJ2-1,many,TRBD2,CASSVGRDNEQFF,TGTGCCAGCAGCGTAGGGAGGGACAATGAGCAGTTCTTC
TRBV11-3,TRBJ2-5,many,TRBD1,CASSPRTGSQETQYF,TGTGCCAGCAGCCCCAGGACAGGGAGTCAAGAGACCCAGTACTTC